The 32 T cell receptor beta chains listed next were all sequenced from one sample in a study of T cells after yellow fever vaccination. TCRdb fed the 5' RACE reads into MiXCR, producing one record per CDR3 protein. Of roughly 330,000 distinct CDR3 sequences in the sample, about 6.9% were seen once. The sample in question was PBMCs, obtained about 49 days after the first yellow fever vaccination. The receptors here all came from a man between 18 and 35 years old who received the YFV17D yellow fever vaccine.

The chain links TRBV5-8 to TRBJ1-4, with TRBD1 identical over 7 bases. This CDR3 contains 17 residues. V trimming: 4 bases; J trimming: 3 bases; junction bases outside the gene matches: 12. Germline-derived CDR1 and CDR2 are SGHTS and YDEGEE. CDR3 nucleotide sequence: TGTGCCAGCAGCGGGAGGGGGACAGCGATTTCTAATGAAAAACTGTTTTTT. It translates to CASSGRGTAISNEKLFF.

The table lists this clonotype with many counts. This chain links TRBV20-1 with TRBJ2-7; D may be TRBD1 or TRBD2 (5 bases each). The CDR3 contains 14 residues. Per the germline V gene, CDR1 is DFQATT and CDR2 is SNEGSKA (reference sequence). V gave up 1 base and J gave up 2 bases, with 12 bases separating them. This chain's CDR3 is CSARVRARAYEQYV. The CDR3 region has the DNA TGCAGTGCTAGAGTCAGGGCGAGGGCCTACGAGCAGTACGTC.

The chain uses TRBV12-3 or TRBV12-4 and TRBJ1-1; D perhaps matches TRBD1 (6 bases). This CDR3 region has 13 residues. V lost 6 bases, J lost 6 bases, and 14 bases lay in between. CDR3 loop: CASSRMGAPEAFF. The CDR3 bases are TGTGCCAGCAGCCGCATGGGGGCCCCTGAAGCTTTCTTT.

The chain couples TRBV7-6 to TRBJ1-5, with D perhaps matching TRBD1 (5 bases). The CDR3 is 14 residues long. Deletions cut 6 bases from V and 9 bases from J, with 18 bases between. CDR1 and CDR2 from the germline V gene are SGHVS and FNYEAQ. CDR3 coding DNA: TGTGCCAGCAGGCCCCACAGCGGGGCGGGGCCCCAGCATTTT. Residues: CASRPHSGAGPQHF.

This clonotype appeared a few times. The chain carries TRBV6-5 and TRBJ2-2; 11 bases are a match to TRBD2. The CDR3 runs 16 residues. The V segment lost 2 bases and the J segment 8 bases; nucleotides outside the gene matches: 7. Germline V CDR1 and CDR2: MNHEY, SVGAGI. CDR3 sequence reads: CASSYATSGVVGELFF. CDR3 coding DNA: TGTGCCAGCAGTTACGCGACTAGCGGGGTTGTTGGGGAGCTGTTTTTT.

This clonotype was counted a few times. CDR3 nucleotides: TGCGCCAGCAGCCCTAGACGGGGCGAGCAGTACTTC. This encodes CASSPRRGEQYF. The genes are TRBV4-1 and TRBJ2-7; tentative D call: TRBD2 (5 bases). The CDR3 runs 12 residues. V was cut by 4 bases and J by 6 bases, with 10 bases left in between. The germline gives CDR1 MGHRA, CDR2 YSYEKL.

The chain couples TRBV4-1 to TRBJ1-3, with D uncertain. Germline V gene sequence: CDR1 MGHRA, CDR2 YSYEKL. V gave up 3 bases and J gave up 0 bases, with 9 bases separating them. The CDR3 has 15 amino acids. CDR3 sequence reads: CASSQMPGSGNTIYF. The DNA of the CDR3 is TGCGCCAGCAGCCAGATGCCGGGCTCTGGAAACACCATATATTTT.

This clonotype occurred many times. The V gene is TRBV7-2, the J gene TRBJ1-6, with TRBD1 as a possible D gene (6 bases). The CDR3 spans 15 residues. V was trimmed by 5 bases and J by 9 bases, leaving 17 bases between them. Germline V gene data show CDR1 as SGHTA and CDR2 as FQGNSA. The CDR3 sequence is CASSGRDILSSPLHF. The CDR3 nucleotides read TGTGCCAGCAGCGGCCGGGACATACTGAGTTCACCCCTCCACTTT.

This clonotype showed up just a few times. V is TRBV5-1 and J is TRBJ2-1; 8 positions agree with TRBD2. The V segment lost 6 bases and the J segment 6 bases; nucleotides outside the gene matches: 8. This CDR3 spans 14 amino acids. The germline CDR1 and CDR2 sequences are SGHRS and YFSETQ. This chain's CDR3 is CASKYGGARNEQFF. The CDR3 DNA is TGCGCCAGCAAATACGGGGGGGCTCGCAATGAGCAGTTCTTC.

The J gene is TRBJ2-2, the V gene TRBV4-3; D gene unclear. Per the germline V gene, CDR1 is LGHNA and CDR2 is YSLEER. Trimming shortened V by 0 bases and J by 3 bases, and 8 bases separated the two germline ends. CDR3 length: 15 amino acids. The CDR3 protein is CASSQDNTYTGELFF. CDR3 DNA sequence: TGCGCCAGCAGCCAAGATAACACTTACACCGGGGAGCTGTTTTTT.

This clonotype turned up a few times. This rearrangement joins TRBV5-1 to TRBJ1-1; 9 nucleotides line up with TRBD1. The germline gives CDR1 SGHRS, CDR2 YFSETQ. The CDR3 length is 13 residues. The ends lost 6 bases at V and 7 bases at J; junction bases unmatched: 7. The CDR3 spells CASTERTGVEAFF. CDR3 bases: TGCGCCAGCACAGAGCGGACAGGGGTTGAAGCTTTCTTT.

This clonotype was counted ten times or more. This rearrangement joins TRBV9 to TRBJ2-5; D remains ambiguous. Between the trimmed V and J ends, which lost 0 bases and 2 bases, there was a span of 2 bases. The V gene's germline CDR1 is SGDLS and CDR2 YYNGEE. CDR3 length equals 12 residues. The CDR3 sequence: CASSVEQETQYF. The DNA of the CDR3 is TGTGCCAGCAGCGTAGAGCAAGAGACCCAGTACTTC.

There are many counts of this clonotype. The chain joins TRBV5-1 to TRBJ1-1; D might be TRBD1 (6 bases). CDR1 and CDR2 (germline): SGHRS, YFSETQ. V lost 4 bases and J 5 bases, leaving 18 bases between the germline ends. This CDR3 comprises 15 residues. CDR3 in amino acids: CASSPGAGAKTEAFF. CDR3 DNA sequence: TGCGCCAGCAGCCCGGGGGCAGGGGCAAAAACTGAAGCTTTCTTT.

The V and J genes are TRBV5-1 and TRBJ1-1, with 7 nucleotides matching TRBD1. Trimming removed 3 bases from V and 4 bases from J; junction bases left unmatched: 6. CDR3 size: 14 residues. Per the germline V gene, CDR1 is SGHRS and CDR2 is YFSETQ. The CDR3 spells CASSSTGAPTEAFF. The CDR3 DNA reads TGCGCCAGCAGCTCTACAGGGGCGCCCACTGAAGCTTTCTTT.

This clonotype was detected many times. J is TRBJ2-7 and V is TRBV5-1; D is unresolved. Germline values: CDR1 SGHRS, CDR2 YFSETQ. This CDR3 comprises 14 residues. V lost 0 bases and J 0 bases, leaving 7 bases between the germline ends. The chain's CDR3 is CASSLDDYSYEQYV. The DNA for the CDR3 is TGCGCCAGCAGCTTGGATGATTACTCCTACGAGCAGTACGTC.

This chain links TRBV9 with TRBJ1-1; 9 bases map to TRBD1. V shed 3 bases and J 0 bases; nucleotides not matched to a gene: 9. Germline assignment: CDR1 SGDLS and CDR2 YYNGEE. The CDR3 extends over 17 amino acids. CDR3 sequence reads: CASSAGQGLIMNTEAFF. CDR3 in DNA: TGTGCCAGCAGCGCGGGACAGGGCCTCATCATGAACACTGAAGCTTTCTTT.

This clonotype was detected a few times. V gene TRBV12-3 or TRBV12-4 combines with J gene TRBJ1-2; no clear D. This CDR3 comprises 12 residues. V lost 5 bases to trimming and J lost 10 bases, with 14 bases between them. CDR3 loop: CASSHKQLDYTF. The CDR3 bases are TGTGCCAGCAGTCACAAACAGTTAGACTACACCTTC.

This clonotype was detected ten times or more. CDR3 sequence: CASSFAGLNSPLHF. CDR3 sequence (DNA): TGTGCCAGCAGTTTTGCAGGCCTTAATTCACCCCTCCACTTT. V and J are TRBV12-3 or TRBV12-4 and TRBJ1-6; no clear D. Trimming took off 3 bases at V and 6 bases at J, with 9 bases between the two ends. This CDR3 has 14 amino acids.

This clonotype was picked up a small number of times. The chain links TRBV4-2 to TRBJ2-7; no clear D. There are 17 residues in the CDR3. CDR1 and CDR2 (germline): LGHNA, YNFKEQ. V lost 0 bases, J lost 8 bases, and 23 bases lay in between. The CDR3 DNA sequence: TGTGCCAGCAGCCAAGATATCGAAAGGGAAGAAGCAAGACAGCAGTACTTC. As protein: CASSQDIEREEARQQYF.

This clonotype was counted at least ten times. The chain is built from TRBV4-2 and TRBJ2-1; 7 bases align to TRBD1. The CDR3 extends over 18 amino acids. With V trimmed by 2 bases and J by 4 bases, 14 bases remained unmatched. Germline CDR1 reads LGHNA; CDR2 reads YNFKEQ. In DNA, the CDR3 is TGTGCCAGCAGCCAACCCCCCCGACGGGACAGCGTTTACAATGAGCAGTTCTTC. This translates into CASSQPPRRDSVYNEQFF.

This clonotype has a count of ten or more. The J gene is TRBJ2-5, the V gene TRBV29-1, with 7 bases identical to TRBD2. Germline V gene data show CDR1 as SQVTM and CDR2 as ANQGSEA. This CDR3 comprises 14 residues. Trimming cost V 1 base and J 4 bases; bases outside gene matches: 6. The CDR3 DNA is TGCAGCGTTGAAGTCATGGGGGAGGGAGAGACCCAGTACTTC. Amino acid sequence: CSVEVMGEGETQYF.

This clonotype was counted a few times. The chain employs TRBV6-2 or TRBV6-3 and TRBJ2-3; tentatively, D is TRBD1 or TRBD2 (5 bases each). CDR1 and CDR2 from the germline V gene are MNHEY and SVGEGT. The CDR3 runs 17 residues. The V and J ends lost 2 bases and 3 bases respectively, with 18 bases between them. The CDR3 loop reads CASSYLRGALITDTQYF. The CDR3 DNA reads TGTGCCAGCAGTTACCTCAGAGGGGCCTTAATTACAGATACGCAGTATTTT.

This clonotype was seen more than once but under ten times. V usage is TRBV20-1 and J usage is TRBJ1-4, with D maybe TRBD1 (5 bases). V shed 6 bases and J shed 7 bases, with 21 bases lying between them. Germline V CDR1 and CDR2: DFQATT, SNEGSKA (reference sequence). The CDR3 is 15 amino acids. CDR3 in DNA: TGCAGTGCCACTCCCGGGGCACTCGCCGGTGAAAAACTGTTTTTT. Its protein product is CSATPGALAGEKLFF.

This clonotype has just a few counts. This chain uses TRBV10-2 with TRBJ1-1, with unresolved D. CDR1 and CDR2 from the germline V gene are WSHSY and SAAADI. Trimming took off 4 bases at V and 2 bases at J, with 5 bases between the two ends. There are 12 residues in the CDR3. The CDR3 protein is CASSAQNTEAFF. The CDR3 DNA reads as TGCGCCAGCAGTGCACAAAACACTGAAGCTTTCTTT.

This clonotype came up a few times. This chain joins TRBV4-3 and TRBJ2-2, with TRBD1 matching 8 bases. This CDR3 region has 18 residues. The V and J ends lost 1 base and 6 bases, in that order; junction bases with no gene match: 13. The germline CDR1 and CDR2 sequences are LGHNA and YSLEER. The CDR3 loop is CASSQVVVIGQGAGELFF. The CDR3 DNA reads as TGCGCCAGCAGCCAAGTAGTAGTTATAGGACAGGGAGCCGGGGAGCTGTTTTTT.

This clonotype has a handful of counts. The junction departs from germline at one end; a sequencing error may be responsible. This rearrangement joins TRBV5-1 to TRBJ1-1; perhaps TRBD1 as D (6 bases). Germline V gene lookup returns CDR1 SGHRS and CDR2 YFSETQ. The CDR3 spans 14 residues. The DNA of the CDR3 is TGCGCCAGCAGCGATTTAACAGGGAACCCTGAAGCTTTCTTT. Its translation: CASSDLTGNPEAFF.

V and J are TRBV19 and TRBJ1-5; no clear D gene. The CDR3 consists of 13 residues. Trimming left V 3 bases short and J 0 bases short, with 3 bases between. Germline V gene lookup returns CDR1 LNHDA and CDR2 SQIVND (reference sequence). The CDR3 sequence: CASSMNSNQPQHF. The CDR3, as DNA: TGTGCCAGTAGTATGAATAGCAATCAGCCCCAGCATTTT.

This clonotype showed up many times. The chain carries TRBV15 and TRBJ2-5; possibly TRBD1 or TRBD2 for D (5 bases each). The CDR3 sequence is 18 residues long. Germline V gives CDR1 LNHNV, CDR2 YYDKDF (reference sequence). V shed 2 bases and J shed 7 bases, with 26 bases lying between them. The CDR3 loop reads CATSRPDPGTNGPGTQYF. The CDR3 nucleotides read TGTGCCACCAGCAGACCTGACCCCGGGACCAATGGACCCGGGACCCAGTACTTC.

The J gene is TRBJ1-2, the V gene TRBV12-3 or TRBV12-4, with TRBD1 identical over 10 bases. The CDR3 length is 15 residues. J gave up 6 bases and V 6 bases, and 10 bases lay outside the gene matches. CDR3: CASSPPGQGYDGYTF. In nucleotides, the CDR3 is TGTGCCAGCAGCCCCCCGGGACAGGGGTACGATGGCTACACCTTC.

J is TRBJ2-2 and V is TRBV6-1; perhaps D is TRBD1 or TRBD2 (5 bases each). The CDR3 runs to 14 residues. Trimming removed 7 bases from V and 5 bases from J, with 14 bases in between. CDR1 and CDR2 (germline): MNHNS, SASEGT. DNA of the CDR3: TGTGCCAGCACTAAGTTGGGGGTAACCGGGGAGCTGTTTTTT. Its translation: CASTKLGVTGELFF.

There are many counts of this clonotype. The chain carries TRBV10-3 and TRBJ2-5, with TRBD1 identical over 8 bases. CDR1 is ENHRY and CDR2 is SYGVKD in the germline V gene. The V and J ends lost 2 bases and 4 bases, in that order; junction bases with no gene match: 6. The length of the CDR3 is 15 residues. CDR3 loop: CAISEGDRLGETQYF. The CDR3 DNA follows: TGTGCCATCAGTGAGGGGGACAGGTTGGGAGAGACCCAGTACTTC.

This clonotype was observed a handful of times. V is TRBV15 and J is TRBJ1-5, with D perhaps TRBD1 (5 bases). The CDR3 loop spans 16 amino acids. V was cut by 0 bases and J by 7 bases, with 16 bases left in between. Germline V gene sequence: CDR1 LNHNV, CDR2 YYDKDF (reference sequence). The CDR3 reads CATSRDRGAGIQPQHF. CDR3 nucleotide sequence: TGTGCCACCAGCAGAGATCGGGGCGCAGGGATACAGCCCCAGCATTTT.